This TCR beta chain appears in the sequencing data of a study of cytotoxic CD8 clonotypes in ibrutinib-treated CLL. The overall study: Partial responses numbered some 25 and complete responses 2; after a median about 62 months, about 14 stayed remitted and about twelve progressed. Study findings and constraints: Clonotypes that were public were uncommon, and they contracted or stayed stable on treatment. Clonality increased at ibrutinib response and stayed stable in sustained remission. At progression, however, it fell back toward baseline.

Here immunoSEQ multiplex PCR was the method, and the copy in TCRdb shows in-frame clones only, minus some. The sample has some 160,000 clones; approximately 80% are singletons. On this clone: Its antigen is unknown.

The CDR3 is 15 residues long. Trimming pared 5 bases from V and 3 bases from J, leaving 14 bases between. Germline V gene data show CDR1 as MDHEN and CDR2 as SYDVKM. The TCR comes from a human donor with chronic lymphocytic leukemia. This chain connects TRBV28 to TRBJ1-5; D call uncertain. Sample: PBMCs, taken after 12 months of ibrutinib treatment. The chain's CDR3 is CASSTSGRINQPQHF. The DNA of the CDR3 is TGTGCCAGCAGTACGTCAGGACGGATCAATCAGCCCCAGCATTTT.